Listed below are T cell receptor beta chains from one sample, sequenced in a study of blood T cell repertoires in COVID-19. Libraries were prepared by immunoSEQ multiplex PCR; TCRdb keeps only in-frame clonotypes and omits some of them. The sample includes a few hundred thousand clones, more than 85% of them seen just once. The sample was peripheral blood. The receptors here all came from a man aged 25-45 years with acute or convalescent COVID-19. Both conserved end residues are part of each CDR3. The D gene is left open where the match is weak. Clone size is stated in some rows and not others, as once, few, many or a class when expanded.

CDR3 DNA: TGCGCCAGCAGCCTGCGGTGGGAGTCTGAAGCTTTCTTT
CDR3 protein: CASSLRWESEAFF
D gene: .
clone size: .
V gene: TRBV5-1
J gene: TRBJ1-1

CDR3 DNA: TGCGCCAGCAGCCTTAGCGGGGGGGCGGATACGCAGTATTTT
CDR3 protein: CASSLSGGADTQYF
D gene: TRBD2
clone size: .
V gene: TRBV5-1
J gene: TRBJ2-3

CDR3 DNA: TGTGCCATCAGTGGGGGAGCGGGAGAGGTCAATGAGCAGTTCTTC
CDR3 protein: CAISGGAGEVNEQFF
D gene: TRBD2
clone size: once
V gene: TRBV10-3
J gene: TRBJ2-1

CDR3 DNA: TGTGCCAGCAGCCCCTCGACTAGCCTGGCCGGGGAGCTGTTTTTT
CDR3 protein: CASSPSTSLAGELFF
D gene: TRBD2
clone size: .
V gene: TRBV7-2
J gene: TRBJ2-2

CDR3 DNA: TGTGCCAGCAGTATAGAGACAGGGATTAGAGAAAAACTGTTTTTT
CDR3 protein: CASSIETGIREKLFF
D gene: TRBD1
clone size: .
V gene: TRBV28
J gene: TRBJ1-4

CDR3 DNA: TGTGCCTGCTTGGACAGGGGTAAGGAGACCATATATTTT
CDR3 protein: CACLDRGKETIYF
D gene: TRBD1
clone size: .
V gene: TRBV30
J gene: TRBJ1-3

CDR3 DNA: TGTGCCAGCAGTTTCCGCGGGATGGGCTCCTACGAGCAGTACTTC
CDR3 protein: CASSFRGMGSYEQYF
D gene: .
clone size: .
V gene: TRBV28
J gene: TRBJ2-7

CDR3 DNA: TGTGCCAGTGGGGACTTAAACACCGGGGAGCTGTTTTTT
CDR3 protein: CASGDLNTGELFF
D gene: .
clone size: .
V gene: TRBV19
J gene: TRBJ2-2

CDR3 DNA: TGCGCCAGCAGCCAAGTCTTCCCTATCTCCTACAATGAGCAGTTCTTC
CDR3 protein: CASSQVFPISYNEQFF
D gene: .
clone size: .
V gene: TRBV4-1
J gene: TRBJ2-1

CDR3 DNA: TGTGCCAGCTCACCAGGGGGGGGCTTTGCCAAAAACATTCAGTACTTC
CDR3 protein: CASSPGGGFAKNIQYF
D gene: .
clone size: .
V gene: TRBV18
J gene: TRBJ2-4

CDR3 DNA: TGTGCCAGCAGCGTCGATCTAGCGGGAGGGGTATACGAGCAGTACTTC
CDR3 protein: CASSVDLAGGVYEQYF
D gene: TRBD2
clone size: .
V gene: TRBV5-4
J gene: TRBJ2-7

CDR3 DNA: TGTGTCAGCAGGTCGCCAGGAGGGGTTGGGAGTGGCTACACCTTC
CDR3 protein: CVSRSPGGVGSGYTF
D gene: .
clone size: .
V gene: TRBV6-6
J gene: TRBJ1-2

CDR3 DNA: TGTGCCAGCCAAGATCCGGTGCGGGCCTTCTATGGCTACACCTTC
CDR3 protein: CASQDPVRAFYGYTF
D gene: .
clone size: .
V gene: TRBV6-5
J gene: TRBJ1-2

CDR3 DNA: TGTGCCAGCGGGTTGACAGGGTCCAAACTGTTTTTT
CDR3 protein: CASGLTGSKLFF
D gene: TRBD1
clone size: .
V gene: TRBV28
J gene: TRBJ1-4

CDR3 DNA: TGTGCCAGTAGTAAGAGCGGGAACACTGAAGCTTTCTTT
CDR3 protein: CASSKSGNTEAFF
D gene: .
clone size: .
V gene: TRBV19
J gene: TRBJ1-1

CDR3 DNA: TGTGCCAGCAGCTTCGGGGGACTAGCGGGGTTCTACGAGCAGTACTTC
CDR3 protein: CASSFGGLAGFYEQYF
D gene: TRBD2
clone size: .
V gene: TRBV5-5
J gene: TRBJ2-7

CDR3 DNA: TGTGCCAGCAGCTTGAGCGGCGGTCCTAATCAGCCCCAGCATTTT
CDR3 protein: CASSLSGGPNQPQHF
D gene: .
clone size: .
V gene: TRBV7-9
J gene: TRBJ1-5

CDR3 DNA: TGTGCCAGCAGTTTTGGAGGGGTTAATGAAAAACTGTTTTTT
CDR3 protein: CASSFGGVNEKLFF
D gene: .
clone size: .
V gene: TRBV27
J gene: TRBJ1-4

CDR3 DNA: TGTGCCAGTAGTTGGCCCAGACTTGGCGTGAACACTGAAGCTTTCTTT
CDR3 protein: CASSWPRLGVNTEAFF
D gene: .
clone size: .
V gene: TRBV19
J gene: TRBJ1-1

CDR3 DNA: TGTGCCAGTAGTAGGCAGGGGGGTCCAGATGAGCAGTTCTTC
CDR3 protein: CASSRQGGPDEQFF
D gene: .
clone size: few
V gene: TRBV19
J gene: TRBJ2-1

CDR3 DNA: TGTGCCAGCAGCTTCCTAGCGGGGTTCAACGAGCAGTACTTC
CDR3 protein: CASSFLAGFNEQYF
D gene: TRBD2
clone size: few
V gene: TRBV7-8
J gene: TRBJ2-7

CDR3 DNA: TGTGCCAGCAGCCGTAGACAGTCTAACTATGGCTACACCTTC
CDR3 protein: CASSRRQSNYGYTF
D gene: .
clone size: .
V gene: TRBV28
J gene: TRBJ1-2

CDR3 DNA: TGTGCCAGCAGAAGACAGGCTAATGAAAAACTGTTTTTT
CDR3 protein: CASRRQANEKLFF
D gene: .
clone size: .
V gene: TRBV6-5
J gene: TRBJ1-4

CDR3 DNA: TGTGCCAGCAGAATAACCGAGGGGGAGCTGTTTTTT
CDR3 protein: CASRITEGELFF
D gene: .
clone size: .
V gene: TRBV11-3
J gene: TRBJ2-2

CDR3 DNA: TGTGCCAGCAGCCCTCGGACAGTTAATTCACCCCTCCACTTT
CDR3 protein: CASSPRTVNSPLHF
D gene: .
clone size: .
V gene: TRBV5-4
J gene: TRBJ1-6

CDR3 DNA: TGTGCCAGCAGCCTCCGACAGGGAGGAAACTACGAGCAGTACTTC
CDR3 protein: CASSLRQGGNYEQYF
D gene: .
clone size: .
V gene: TRBV9
J gene: TRBJ2-7

CDR3 DNA: TGTGCCAGCAGTTACTCGACAGATAATAATTCACCCCTCCACTTT
CDR3 protein: CASSYSTDNNSPLHF
D gene: .
clone size: .
V gene: TRBV6-5
J gene: TRBJ1-6

CDR3 DNA: TGTGCCAGCAGCCTAGAACAGGGCCCCCAGCATTTT
CDR3 protein: CASSLEQGPQHF
D gene: .
clone size: .
V gene: TRBV12-3/TRBV12-4
J gene: TRBJ1-5

CDR3 DNA: TGTGCCTCAATCAGGGGGACTGAAGCTTTCTTT
CDR3 protein: CASIRGTEAFF
D gene: TRBD1
clone size: .
V gene: TRBV27
J gene: TRBJ1-1

CDR3 DNA: TGTGCCAGCAGCGCATATAGCGGGAGCTTCTACGAGCAGTACTTC
CDR3 protein: CASSAYSGSFYEQYF
D gene: TRBD2
clone size: .
V gene: TRBV9
J gene: TRBJ2-7

CDR3 DNA: TGCAGCGTTGATTTGGGTGGAGCGAGTAATGAGCAGTTCTTC
CDR3 protein: CSVDLGGASNEQFF
D gene: .
clone size: .
V gene: TRBV29-1
J gene: TRBJ2-1

CDR3 DNA: TGTGCCACGTCAGGGATCCTGGGCTACACCTTC
CDR3 protein: CATSGILGYTF
D gene: .
clone size: .
V gene: TRBV6-5
J gene: TRBJ1-2

CDR3 DNA: TGCGCCAGCAGCTTGGTCGCGGGAGGGCCCGATGAGCAGTTCTTC
CDR3 protein: CASSLVAGGPDEQFF
D gene: TRBD2
clone size: once
V gene: TRBV5-1
J gene: TRBJ2-1

CDR3 DNA: TGTGCCAGCGAACTCACCTCACAGGGGGACGAGCAGTACTTC
CDR3 protein: CASELTSQGDEQYF
D gene: TRBD1
clone size: once
V gene: TRBV6-4
J gene: TRBJ2-7

CDR3 DNA: TGTGCCAGCAGTTCAACCGGGACAGGGGTGACCTATGGCTACACCTTC
CDR3 protein: CASSSTGTGVTYGYTF
D gene: TRBD1
clone size: .
V gene: TRBV28
J gene: TRBJ1-2

CDR3 DNA: TGTGCCAGCAGCCTCTTCGGGGAGGCCAAAAACATTCAGTACTTC
CDR3 protein: CASSLFGEAKNIQYF
D gene: .
clone size: .
V gene: TRBV6-5
J gene: TRBJ2-4

CDR3 DNA: TGTGCCAGCACTAGGCACGCCTCCTACAATGAGCAGTTCTTC
CDR3 protein: CASTRHASYNEQFF
D gene: .
clone size: .
V gene: TRBV27
J gene: TRBJ2-1

CDR3 DNA: TGTGCCAGCAGCCAAAGCGGGAGGGATAATGAGCAGTTCTTC
CDR3 protein: CASSQSGRDNEQFF
D gene: TRBD2
clone size: .
V gene: TRBV7-2
J gene: TRBJ2-1

CDR3 DNA: TGTGCCAGCAGCTTAACTCCGGCAGGGGTGAACACTGAAGCTTTCTTT
CDR3 protein: CASSLTPAGVNTEAFF
D gene: .
clone size: .
V gene: TRBV7-3
J gene: TRBJ1-1

CDR3 DNA: TGTGCCAGCAGTTACGAGATCTCTGGAAACACCATATATTTT
CDR3 protein: CASSYEISGNTIYF
D gene: .
clone size: .
V gene: TRBV6-5
J gene: TRBJ1-3

CDR3 DNA: TGTGCCAGCTCACCACAGTCGGCAGGGTTGAACACTGAAGCTTTCTTT
CDR3 protein: CASSPQSAGLNTEAFF
D gene: .
clone size: .
V gene: TRBV18
J gene: TRBJ1-1